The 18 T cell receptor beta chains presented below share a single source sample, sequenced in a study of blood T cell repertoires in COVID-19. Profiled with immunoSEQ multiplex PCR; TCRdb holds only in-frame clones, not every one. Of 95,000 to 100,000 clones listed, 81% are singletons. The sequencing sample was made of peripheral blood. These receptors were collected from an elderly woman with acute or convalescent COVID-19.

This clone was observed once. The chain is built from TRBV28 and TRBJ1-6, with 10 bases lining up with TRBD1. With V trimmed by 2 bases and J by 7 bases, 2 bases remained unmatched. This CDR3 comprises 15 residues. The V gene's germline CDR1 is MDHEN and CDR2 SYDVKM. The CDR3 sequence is CASSLRTGGNSPLHF. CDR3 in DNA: TGTGCCAGCAGTTTACGGACAGGGGGAAATTCACCCCTCCACTTT.

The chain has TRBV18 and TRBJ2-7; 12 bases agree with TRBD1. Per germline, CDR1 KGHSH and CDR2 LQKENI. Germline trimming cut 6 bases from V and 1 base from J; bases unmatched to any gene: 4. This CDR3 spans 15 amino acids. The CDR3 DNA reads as TGTGCCAGCTCGAAGGGACAGGGGGCTTCCTACGAGCAGTACTTC. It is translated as CASSKGQGASYEQYF.

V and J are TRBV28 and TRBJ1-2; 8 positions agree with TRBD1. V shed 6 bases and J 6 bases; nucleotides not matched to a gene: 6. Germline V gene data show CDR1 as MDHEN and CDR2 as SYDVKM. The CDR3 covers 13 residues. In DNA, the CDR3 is TGTGCCAGCAGGCCGACAGGGGTTGATGGCTACACCTTC. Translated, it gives CASRPTGVDGYTF.

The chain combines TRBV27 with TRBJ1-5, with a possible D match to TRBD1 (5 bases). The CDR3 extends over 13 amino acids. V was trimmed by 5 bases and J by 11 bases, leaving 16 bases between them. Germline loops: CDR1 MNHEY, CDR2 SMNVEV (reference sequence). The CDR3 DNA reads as TGTGCCAGCAGTCCCCAGGGCCCATGGTCCCAGCATTTT. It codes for CASSPQGPWSQHF.

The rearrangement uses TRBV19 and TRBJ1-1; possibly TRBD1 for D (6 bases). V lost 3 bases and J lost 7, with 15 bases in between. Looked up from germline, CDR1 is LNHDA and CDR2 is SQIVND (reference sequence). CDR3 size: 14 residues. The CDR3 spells CASSMQDRSHEAFF. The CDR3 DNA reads TGTGCCAGTAGTATGCAAGACAGGTCACATGAAGCTTTCTTT.

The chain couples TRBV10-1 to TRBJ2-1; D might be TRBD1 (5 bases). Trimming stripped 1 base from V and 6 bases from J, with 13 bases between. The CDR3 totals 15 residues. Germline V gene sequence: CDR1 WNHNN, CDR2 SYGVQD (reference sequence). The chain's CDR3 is CASSEFKGSVNEQFF. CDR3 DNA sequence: TGCGCCAGCAGTGAGTTCAAGGGGTCAGTCAATGAGCAGTTCTTC.

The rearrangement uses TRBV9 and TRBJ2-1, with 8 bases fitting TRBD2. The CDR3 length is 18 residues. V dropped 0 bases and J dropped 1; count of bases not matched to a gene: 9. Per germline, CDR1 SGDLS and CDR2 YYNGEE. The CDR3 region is CASSVGVAGRSSYNEQFF. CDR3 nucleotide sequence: TGTGCCAGCAGCGTAGGGGTAGCGGGGAGGTCTTCCTACAATGAGCAGTTCTTC. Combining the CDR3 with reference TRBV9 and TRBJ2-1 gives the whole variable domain DSGVTQTPKHLITATGQRVTLRCSPRSGDLSVYWYQQSLDQGLQFLIQYYNGEERAKGNILERFSAQQFPDLHSELNLSSLELGDSALYFCASSVGVAGRSSYNEQFFGPGTRLTVL.

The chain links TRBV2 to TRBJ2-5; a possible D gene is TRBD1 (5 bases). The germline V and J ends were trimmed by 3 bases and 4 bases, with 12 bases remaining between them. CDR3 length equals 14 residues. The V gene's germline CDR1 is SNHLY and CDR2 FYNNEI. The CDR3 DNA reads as TGTGCCAGCAGTGACACGGCAGGGCGAGAGACCCAGTACTTC. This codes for CASSDTAGRETQYF. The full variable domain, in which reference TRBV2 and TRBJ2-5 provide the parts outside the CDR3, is EPEVTQTPSHQVTQMGQEVILRCVPISNHLYFYWYRQILGQKVEFLVSFYNNEISEKSEIFDDQFSVERPDGSNFTLKIRSTKLEDSAMYFCASSDTAGRETQYFGPGTRLLVL.

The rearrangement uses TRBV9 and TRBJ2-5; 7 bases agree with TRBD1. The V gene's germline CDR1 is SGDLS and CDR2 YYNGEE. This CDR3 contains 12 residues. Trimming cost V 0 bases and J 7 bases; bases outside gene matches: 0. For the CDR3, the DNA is TGTGCCAGCAGCGTAGACAGGGGGACCCAGTACTTC. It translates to CASSVDRGTQYF.

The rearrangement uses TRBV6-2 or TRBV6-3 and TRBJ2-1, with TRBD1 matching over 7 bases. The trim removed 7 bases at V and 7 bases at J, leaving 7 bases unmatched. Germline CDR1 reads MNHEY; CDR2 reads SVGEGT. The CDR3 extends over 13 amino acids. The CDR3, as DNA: TGTGCCAGCACCCCGACAGGGCAGAATGAGCAGTTCTTC. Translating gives CASTPTGQNEQFF.

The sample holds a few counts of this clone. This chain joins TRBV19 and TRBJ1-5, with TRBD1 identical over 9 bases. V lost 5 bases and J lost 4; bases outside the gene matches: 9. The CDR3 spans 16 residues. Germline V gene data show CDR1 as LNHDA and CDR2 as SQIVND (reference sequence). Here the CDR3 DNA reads TGTGCCAGTAGTTCTCAGGACAGGGGTAGAAATCAGCCCCAGCATTTT. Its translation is CASSSQDRGRNQPQHF.

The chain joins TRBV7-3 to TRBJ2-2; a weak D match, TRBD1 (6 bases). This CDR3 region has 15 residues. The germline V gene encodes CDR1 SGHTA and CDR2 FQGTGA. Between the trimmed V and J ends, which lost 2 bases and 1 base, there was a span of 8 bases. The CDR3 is CASSLSQGNTGELFF. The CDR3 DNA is TGTGCCAGCAGCTTATCACAGGGGAACACCGGGGAGCTGTTTTTT.

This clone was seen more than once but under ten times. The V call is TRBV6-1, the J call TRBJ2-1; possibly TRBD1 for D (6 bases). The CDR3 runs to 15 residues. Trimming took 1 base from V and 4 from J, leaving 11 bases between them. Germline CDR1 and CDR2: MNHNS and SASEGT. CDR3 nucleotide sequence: TGTGCCAGCAGTGAAGGGGTCGGACAGTACAATGAGCAGTTCTTC. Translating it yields CASSEGVGQYNEQFF.

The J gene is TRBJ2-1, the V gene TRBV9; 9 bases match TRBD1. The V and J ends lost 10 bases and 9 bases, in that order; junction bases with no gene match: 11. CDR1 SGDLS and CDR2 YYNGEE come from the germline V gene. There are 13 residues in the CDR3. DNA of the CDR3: TGTGCCGGGGGACAGGGTGGGGATAGTGAGCAGTTCTTC. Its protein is CAGGQGGDSEQFF.

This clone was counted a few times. CDR3 amino acids: CASSGGQGIRAFF. The CDR3 coding sequence is TGTGCCAGCAGTGGTGGGCAGGGGATCAGGGCTTTCTTT. The chain uses TRBV2 and TRBJ1-1; D possibly corresponds to TRBD1 (6 bases). The V and J ends lost 4 bases and 11 bases respectively, with 17 bases between them. This CDR3 region has 13 residues. CDR1 SNHLY and CDR2 FYNNEI come from the germline V gene.

The CDR3 sequence is CSGKTGTGGYNEQFF. CDR3 DNA sequence: TGCAGCGGGAAAACCGGGACAGGGGGTTACAATGAGCAGTTCTTC. This chain connects TRBV29-1 to TRBJ2-1; 11 nucleotides match TRBD1. The CDR3 contains 15 residues. Germline assignment: CDR1 SQVTM and CDR2 ANQGSEA. The V segment lost 7 bases and the J segment 4 bases; nucleotides outside the gene matches: 9.

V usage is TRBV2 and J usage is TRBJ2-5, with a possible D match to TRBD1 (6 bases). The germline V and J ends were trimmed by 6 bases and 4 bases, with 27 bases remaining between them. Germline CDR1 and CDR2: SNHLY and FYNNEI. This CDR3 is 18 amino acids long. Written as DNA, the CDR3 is TGTGCCAGCAGCCTCAGTTGGGCACAGGGTTTGGGTAGAGAGACCCAGTACTTC. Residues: CASSLSWAQGLGRETQYF. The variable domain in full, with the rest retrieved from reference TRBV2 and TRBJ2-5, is EPEVTQTPSHQVTQMGQEVILRCVPISNHLYFYWYRQILGQKVEFLVSFYNNEISEKSEIFDDQFSVERPDGSNFTLKIRSTKLEDSAMYFCASSLSWAQGLGRETQYFGPGTRLLVL.

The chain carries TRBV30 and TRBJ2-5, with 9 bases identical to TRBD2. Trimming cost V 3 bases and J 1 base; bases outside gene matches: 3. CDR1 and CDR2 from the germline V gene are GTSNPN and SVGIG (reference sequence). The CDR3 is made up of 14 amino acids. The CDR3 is CAWRGLATQETQYF. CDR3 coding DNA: TGTGCCTGGAGAGGACTAGCGACCCAAGAGACCCAGTACTTC.